This T cell receptor (beta chain) was identified in a study of blood T cell repertoires in COVID-19. As for the study in general: Material from acute and convalescent COVID-19 was sourced from the United States, Italy and Spain. Sample material is recorded as cDNA or gDNA derived from T cells, B-cell-depleted T cells, or PBMCs.

Trimming at V came to 5 bases and at J to 4 bases, leaving 13 bases not matched to a gene. The CDR3 length is 16 residues. Germline CDR1 is MDHEN and CDR2 is SYDVKM. Per the authors' pipeline: Amplification from reference gene primers served as the basis for estimated nucleated cell counts. Libraries were prepared by immunoSEQ multiplex PCR; TCRdb keeps only in-frame clonotypes and omits some of them. That table furnishes V, J and clone size, whereas the DNA furnished D and trimming. Of 71,000 or so clones in the sample, roughly nine tenths are singletons; the top ten hold roughly a sixth. The chain links TRBV28 to TRBJ2-5; TRBD1 matches at 7 bases. Material: peripheral blood. The TCR originated in an older man in a cohort sampled during active COVID-19. Here the CDR3 reads CASSRLTGQLGETQYF. Written as DNA, the CDR3 is TGTGCCAGCAGTCGCTTAACGGGACAGTTAGGAGAGACCCAGTACTTC.